One and the same sample provided the 2 T cell receptor beta chains below, sequenced in a study of blood T cell repertoires in COVID-19. TCRdb's table, derived via immunoSEQ multiplex PCR, lists solely in-frame clones and lacks some. The sample lists about 150,000 clones, approximately 80% occurring once. What was sequenced was peripheral blood. These receptors were obtained from a woman aged 55 to 70 with active or convalescent COVID-19.

The chain uses TRBV15 and TRBJ2-5, with a possible D match to TRBD1 (6 bases). Trimming took 8 bases from V and 1 from J, leaving 11 bases between them. The CDR3 length is 13 residues. The germline gives CDR1 LNHNV, CDR2 YYDKDF (reference sequence). The CDR3 is CATSRGPQETQYF. Here the CDR3 DNA reads TGTGCCACCTCCAGGGGTCCCCAAGAGACCCAGTACTTC.

The V and J genes are TRBV2 and TRBJ2-2; TRBD1 might be the D (6 bases). The V gene's germline CDR1 is SNHLY and CDR2 FYNNEI. The CDR3 loop spans 16 amino acids. Trimming took 5 bases from V and 0 from J, leaving 13 bases between them. CDR3 amino acids: CASSLDSAANTGELFF. In nucleotides, the CDR3 is TGTGCCAGCAGTTTGGACAGCGCCGCGAACACCGGGGAGCTGTTTTTT.